Presented here are 23 T cell receptor beta chains from one specimen sequenced in a study of vaccination and CD4 T cells after COVID-19. Treatment indicated: 10-day PBMC culture with coronavirus spike peptide pools or control peptides (ViraFEST assay). The antigens for these receptors are not known. Oncomine TCR Beta short-read sequencing was applied to DNA from cultured CD4+ T cells. TCRdb re-called the PCR reads through MiXCR, storing one row per CDR3 protein. Of 11,000 to 15,000 distinct CDR3 sequences in the sample, just under 35% were seen once. The sequencing sample was made of cultured CD4+ T cells from blood. The receptors derive from a human donor with COVID-19.

V and J are TRBV7-3 and TRBJ1-1, with TRBD1 matching 9 bases. The CDR3 has 13 amino acids. Trimming at V came to 8 bases and at J to 0 bases, leaving 1 base not matched to a gene. CDR1 is SGHTA, CDR2 FQGTGA, per germline. As DNA, the CDR3 is TGTGCCAGCGGACAGGGGATGAACACTGAAGCTTTCTTT. It codes for CASGQGMNTEAFF.

This clonotype was seen a handful of times. V gene TRBV7-9 combines with J gene TRBJ1-2, with 7 positions matching TRBD1. Germline CDR1 is SEHNR and CDR2 is FQNEAQ (reference sequence). Losses at the gene ends were 5 bases for V and 6 bases for J; bases not matched to a gene: 15. This CDR3 has 16 amino acids. In DNA, the CDR3 is TGTGCCAGCAGCGCCCGGACAGGAGTATCTCTAAATGGCTACACCTTC. Translated: CASSARTGVSLNGYTF.

Within the sample, this clonotype is large (0.1 to 1%). The chain recombines TRBV7-2 with TRBJ2-7; D unresolved. Germline V lookup: CDR1 SGHTA, CDR2 FQGNSA. V dropped 3 bases and J dropped 0 bases, with 9 bases sitting between them. This CDR3 contains 14 residues. CDR3 region: CASSFGSSSYEQYF. The CDR3 DNA follows: TGTGCCAGCAGCTTCGGCAGTAGCTCCTACGAGCAGTACTTC.

There are a few counts of this clonotype. V gene TRBV2 combines with J gene TRBJ2-5; 8 nucleotides agree with TRBD2. V shed 6 bases and J 5 bases; nucleotides not matched to a gene: 11. CDR1 is SNHLY, CDR2 FYNNEI, per germline. The CDR3 runs 15 residues. In nucleotides, the CDR3 is TGTGCCAGCAGGGCACGGGGGGGCCAAATGGAGACCCAGTACTTC. Translated: CASRARGGQMETQYF. The full variable domain, in which reference TRBV2 and TRBJ2-5 provide the parts outside the CDR3, is EPEVTQTPSHQVTQMGQEVILRCVPISNHLYFYWYRQILGQKVEFLVSFYNNEISEKSEIFDDQFSVERPDGSNFTLKIRSTKLEDSAMYFCASRARGGQMETQYFGPGTRLLVL.

V usage is TRBV15 and J usage is TRBJ1-5, with D perhaps TRBD1 (5 bases). CDR1 is LNHNV, CDR2 YYDKDF, per germline (reference sequence). V gave up 1 base and J gave up 5 bases, with 9 bases separating them. The CDR3 is 14 amino acids. The CDR3 spells CATSRGGRDQPQHF. The CDR3 DNA sequence: TGTGCCACCAGCAGAGGGGGCAGGGATCAGCCCCAGCATTTT.

Judged by abundance, this clonotype is medium-sized (0.01 to 0.1%). V usage is TRBV7-8 and J usage is TRBJ1-5; possible D gene TRBD1, 6 bases. CDR3 length equals 14 residues. The germline V gene has CDR1 SGHVS and CDR2 FQNEAQ. Trimming left V 5 bases short and J 4 bases short, with 12 bases between. CDR3 sequence: CASSPVTGNQPQHF. Here the CDR3 DNA reads TGTGCCAGCAGCCCCGTTACAGGGAATCAGCCCCAGCATTTT.

V and J are TRBV30 and TRBJ2-7; 7 bases are shared with TRBD1. This CDR3 contains 14 residues. With 3 bases clipped from V and 7 bases from J, the junction kept 12 bases outside the gene matches. CDR1 is GTSNPN and CDR2 is SVGIG in the germline V gene (reference sequence). CDR3 in DNA: TGTGCCTGGAGCGCTAACAGGGGAGTAGGGGAGCAGTACTTC. Its protein is CAWSANRGVGEQYF.

This clonotype came up a few times. The chain carries TRBV6-5 and TRBJ1-3, with a weak D call TRBD1 (6 bases). This CDR3 contains 17 residues. Germline-derived CDR1 and CDR2 are MNHEY and SVGAGI. Deletions cut 2 bases from V and 0 bases from J, with 14 bases between. CDR3 protein: CASSYGSGRGSGNTIYF. CDR3 nucleotides: TGTGCCAGCAGTTACGGCTCCGGCAGGGGCTCTGGAAACACCATATATTTT.

In the case of this clonotype: One junction end disagrees with the germline gene, perhaps due to a read error. This chain joins TRBV7-9 and TRBJ2-7; 8 nucleotides agree with TRBD1. Germline lookup yields CDR1 SEHNR and CDR2 FQNEAQ (reference sequence). CDR3 size: 14 residues. The CDR3 reads CASSPRGRVYEQNF. CDR3 nucleotide sequence: TGTGCCAGCAGTCCCAGGGGGCGCGTCTACGAGCAGAACTTC.

A remark on this clonotype: With a much larger clone just one base away, this may be a read error. The V and J genes are TRBV20-1 and TRBJ1-2; possibly TRBD1 for D (5 bases). In germline, CDR1 is DFQATT, CDR2 SNEGSKA (reference sequence). The CDR3 is made up of 15 amino acids. V lost 4 bases and J lost 8, with 23 bases in between. CDR3 coding DNA: TGCAGTGCTAAGGATCCTGGGGGTGGGGATGGAGGCTACACCTTC. It yields the protein CSAKDPGGGDGGYTF.

The V gene is TRBV20-1, the J gene TRBJ2-5; the match to TRBD2 covers 14 bases. The CDR3 is 13 amino acids. The V segment lost 6 bases and the J segment 5 bases; nucleotides outside the gene matches: 2. Germline V gene sequence: CDR1 DFQATT, CDR2 SNEGSKA (reference sequence). CDR3 bases: TGCAGTGCCTGGACTAGCGGGGGGGAGACCCAGTACTTC. This encodes CSAWTSGGETQYF.

This clonotype was seen only a few times. The chain employs TRBV10-2 and TRBJ1-6; D perhaps matches TRBD1 (5 bases). Germline V CDR1 and CDR2: WSHSY, SAAADI. The CDR3 has 17 amino acids. Trimming took off 0 bases at V and 5 bases at J, with 14 bases between the two ends. The CDR3 here is CASSESRGAGNNSPLHF. In DNA form, the CDR3 reads TGCGCCAGCAGTGAGTCGAGAGGGGCTGGGAATAATTCACCCCTCCACTTT.

This clonotype was picked up a small number of times. The V and J genes are TRBV6-5 and TRBJ1-1; D is unclear. Germline values: CDR1 MNHEY, CDR2 SVGAGI. The CDR3 length is 15 residues. V dropped 0 bases and J dropped 3 bases, with 11 bases sitting between them. As DNA, the CDR3 is TGTGCCAGCAGTTACTCGGGAACGGCCGACACTGAAGCTTTCTTT. It encodes CASSYSGTADTEAFF.

The chain employs TRBV5-1 and TRBJ1-1, with unresolved D. CDR1 is SGHRS, CDR2 YFSETQ, per germline. V was cut by 1 base and J by 11 bases, with 12 bases left in between. The CDR3 consists of 12 residues. The CDR3 is CASSLSGGPAFF. CDR3 in DNA: TGCGCCAGCAGCTTGTCTGGAGGGCCGGCTTTCTTT.

This clonotype was seen only a few times. The chain joins TRBV15 to TRBJ1-3; 9 positions match TRBD1. Germline loops: CDR1 LNHNV, CDR2 YYDKDF (reference sequence). V lost 6 bases and J lost 1; bases outside the gene matches: 1. The CDR3 runs 14 residues. CDR3 in amino acids: CATRTGGSGNTIYF. The DNA of the CDR3 is TGTGCCACCAGGACAGGGGGGTCTGGAAACACCATATATTTT.

The CDR3 DNA follows: TGCGCCAGCAGCCCGTTAACAGGGAGCTCCTATAATTCACCCCTCCACTTT. Residues: CASSPLTGSSYNSPLHF. The V call is TRBV5-1, the J call TRBJ1-6; TRBD1 is a possible D gene (6 bases). Germline V gene data show CDR1 as SGHRS and CDR2 as YFSETQ. The CDR3 is 17 residues long. Trimming shortened V by 4 bases and J by 0 bases, and 14 bases separated the two germline ends.

Of note for this clonotype: One end of the junction fails to match germline, which may point to a read error. This chain connects TRBV12-3 or TRBV12-4 to TRBJ2-2; no clear D. This CDR3 comprises 11 residues. CDR3 amino acids: CTSSLPGELFF. Written as DNA, the CDR3 is TGTACCAGCAGTTTGCCCGGGGAGCTGTTTTTT.

V and J are TRBV6-5 and TRBJ2-4; no definite D call. Trimming stripped 2 bases from V and 4 bases from J, with 0 bases between. Germline V CDR1 and CDR2: MNHEY, SVGAGI. The CDR3 runs 11 residues. The CDR3 sequence: CASSYKNIQYF. As DNA, the CDR3 is TGTGCCAGCAGTTACAAAAACATTCAGTACTTC.

This clonotype was counted a few times. V is TRBV5-1 and J is TRBJ2-5, with D unresolved. This CDR3 contains 16 residues. Germline values: CDR1 SGHRS, CDR2 YFSETQ. V lost 4 bases to trimming and J lost 2 bases, with 18 bases between them. In DNA form, the CDR3 reads TGCGCCAGCAGCCCCCTGAGTTTAATTGCACAAGAGACCCAGTACTTC. Amino acid sequence: CASSPLSLIAQETQYF.

This clonotype occurred a few times. The chain has TRBV6-1 and TRBJ1-4; D is undetermined. The CDR3 totals 14 residues. Trimming cost V 6 bases and J 5 bases, with 13 bases left between them. Germline CDR1 MNHNS, CDR2 SASEGT. This CDR3 is CASRATGVNEKLFF. CDR3 nucleotides: TGTGCCAGCAGGGCAACCGGGGTCAATGAAAAACTGTTTTTT.

In its sample, this clonotype ranks as medium-sized. The chain employs TRBV9 and TRBJ2-7; D gene ambiguous. This CDR3 is 15 amino acids long. V gave up 0 bases and J gave up 3 bases, with 13 bases separating them. Germline V gene lookup returns CDR1 SGDLS and CDR2 YYNGEE. CDR3 amino acids: CASSVAYTADYEQYF. In nucleotides, the CDR3 is TGTGCCAGCAGCGTAGCCTACACGGCGGACTACGAGCAGTACTTC.

This clonotype was seen a few times. The chain recombines TRBV5-1 with TRBJ2-5, with D possibly being TRBD2 (6 bases). This CDR3 has 14 amino acids. Germline V CDR1 and CDR2: SGHRS, YFSETQ. Trimming pared 1 base from V and 5 bases from J, leaving 12 bases between. The CDR3 is CASSLSIGGETQYF. The CDR3 DNA reads as TGCGCCAGCAGCTTGTCTATCGGAGGGGAGACCCAGTACTTC.

This clonotype has only a few counts. The chain links TRBV2 to TRBJ1-3; 7 nucleotides agree with TRBD1. The CDR3 spans 14 residues. The V and J ends lost 4 bases and 0 bases, in that order; junction bases with no gene match: 0. Germline CDR1 reads SNHLY; CDR2 reads FYNNEI. The CDR3 reads CASSGDSSGNTIYF. The CDR3 DNA is TGTGCCAGCAGTGGGGACAGCTCTGGAAACACCATATATTTT.